This T cell receptor beta chain comes out of a study of shared clonotypes between healthy human individuals. Study in general: Aged between 18 and 49, the donors were a couple of women and a few men.

The replicate PCRs on unsorted PBMC were given about 0.3 ug DNA, which is 25,000 to 30,000 T cell genomes. TCRdb's table, derived via immunoSEQ multiplex PCR, lists solely in-frame clones and lacks some. In the table there are some 500,000 clones, about 74% of which are singletons. Concerning this clone: Its antigen remains unidentified.

Free of recent acute infections or vaccinations, the donors were healthy HIV-negative adults. Notes on the study in general: Specimens sampled were limited to blood, with tissue repertoires likely differing.

The CDR3 extends over 13 amino acids. The V end lost 11 bases, the J end lost 0 bases, and 10 bases lay between the germline ends. Per the germline V gene, CDR1 is SGHTA and CDR2 is FQGNSA. The sequence derives from a middle-aged woman in good health. Some clones in this sample may be carry-over from other donors' samples. The sample was PBMCs. This chain links TRBV7-2 with TRBJ2-2; the D is unclear. DNA of the CDR3: TGTGCCGGCGGCAGGTCGAACACCGGGGAGCTGTTTTTT. It encodes CAGGRSNTGELFF.